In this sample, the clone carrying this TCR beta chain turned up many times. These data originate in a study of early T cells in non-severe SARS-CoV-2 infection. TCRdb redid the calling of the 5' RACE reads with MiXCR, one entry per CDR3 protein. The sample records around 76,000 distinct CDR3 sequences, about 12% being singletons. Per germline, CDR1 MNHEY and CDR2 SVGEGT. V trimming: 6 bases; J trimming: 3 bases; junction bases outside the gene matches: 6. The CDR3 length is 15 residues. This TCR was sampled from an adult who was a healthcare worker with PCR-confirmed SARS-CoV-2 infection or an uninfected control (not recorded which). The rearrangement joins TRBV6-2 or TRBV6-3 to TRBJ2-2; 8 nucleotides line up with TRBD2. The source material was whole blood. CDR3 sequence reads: CASSPGTRDTGELFF. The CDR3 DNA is TGTGCCAGCAGCCCCGGGACTAGGGACACCGGGGAGCTGTTTTTT.